The entry below describes one TCR beta chain. Antigen specificity is unknown. CDR1 is DFQATT, CDR2 SNEGSKA, per germline (reference sequence). V gave up 6 bases and J gave up 5 bases; unmatched junction bases: 9. CDR3 length equals 13 residues. Sequence data for DNA of cultured CD4+ T cells were generated by the Oncomine TCR Beta short-read assay. MiXCR, applied by TCRdb to the PCR reads, yields one record per CDR3 protein. Among 15,000 to 16,000 distinct CDR3 sequences listed, approximately 52% were seen once. The data were taken from a study of vaccination and CD4 T cells after COVID-19. Sample treatment: roughly 10-day PBMC culture with coronavirus spike peptide pools or control peptides (ViraFEST assay). For ViraFEST, peptide pools expanded antigen-specific T cells, after which the TCRs were sequenced. Fresh medium (containing IL-2) replaced half the medium on days 3 and 7. General study points: Convalescent patients displayed a median roughly 90% of reactive clones emerging only post-vaccination. Median reactive clonotypes, those recognizing SARS-CoV-2, rose from roughly 19 to 38, not significantly.

The sequenced sample consisted of CD4+ T cells from blood, cultured in vitro. This chain uses TRBV20-1 with TRBJ1-1; 7 bases fit TRBD1. The source of this sequence is a human donor who had recovered from COVID-19. The CDR3 DNA follows: TGCAGTGCCGGAGGGGACAGAGGGACTGAAGCTTTCTTT. This encodes CSAGGDRGTEAFF.